This paragraph reports one TCR beta chain. Its matching antigen is unknown. The entry originates in a study of shared clonotypes between healthy human individuals. Broader study findings: A small donor pool kept down the genetic and exposure-history diversity that was represented.

Libraries were prepared by immunoSEQ multiplex PCR; TCRdb keeps only in-frame clonotypes and omits some of them. Altogether around 300,000 clones are present, more than 75% being singletons, with the ten largest covering around 16%. The CDR3 extends over 15 amino acids. CDR1 and CDR2 from the germline V gene are MNHEY and SMNVEV (reference sequence). The V end was cut by 4 bases, the J end by 3 bases, with 16 bases between. This receptor was identified in a young man in good health. Material: memory CD8+ T cells sorted from blood. Subset noted: CD45RO+ cells pooled with CCR7-negative TemRA cells. The genes are TRBV27 and TRBJ2-7; D ambiguous. The CDR3 sequence is CASSYSAALGYEQYF. The CDR3 DNA is TGTGCCAGCAGTTACTCGGCGGCACTGGGCTACGAGCAGTACTTC.